This T cell receptor (beta chain) was documented in a study of blood T cell repertoires in COVID-19. Study-level background: COVID-19 samples collected from the United States, Italy and Spain covered acute and convalescent phases. Sources were T cells, B-cell-depleted T cells, or PBMCs; the material itself was cDNA or gDNA.

This CDR3 has 15 residues. CDR1 is SGHAT and CDR2 is FQNNGV in the germline V gene. The trim removed 4 bases at V and 7 bases at J, leaving 10 bases unmatched. Authors' analysis steps: Scientists estimated how many nucleated cells there were by amplifying reference gene primers. Libraries were prepared by immunoSEQ multiplex PCR; TCRdb keeps only in-frame clonotypes and omits some of them. V and J calls and clone size are as listed in that table; D and trimming were resolved from the DNA. The sample consists of approximately 61,000 clones, approximately 86% of them appearing once. Sequencing was done on a sample of peripheral blood. The TCR sequence derives from a human donor in a cohort sampled during active COVID-19. V usage is TRBV11-2 and J usage is TRBJ2-1, with 7 positions matching TRBD1. The CDR3 nucleotides are TGTGCCAGCAGCTACATGGGACAGTTCGATAATGAGCAGTTCTTC. It specifies CASSYMGQFDNEQFF. The whole variable domain, remainder taken from reference TRBV11-2 and TRBJ2-1, is EAGVAQSPRYKIIEKRQSVAFWCNPISGHATLYWYQQILGQGPKLLIQFQNNGVVDDSQLPKDRFSAERLKGVDSTLKIQPAKLEDSAVYLCASSYMGQFDNEQFFGPGTRLTVL.